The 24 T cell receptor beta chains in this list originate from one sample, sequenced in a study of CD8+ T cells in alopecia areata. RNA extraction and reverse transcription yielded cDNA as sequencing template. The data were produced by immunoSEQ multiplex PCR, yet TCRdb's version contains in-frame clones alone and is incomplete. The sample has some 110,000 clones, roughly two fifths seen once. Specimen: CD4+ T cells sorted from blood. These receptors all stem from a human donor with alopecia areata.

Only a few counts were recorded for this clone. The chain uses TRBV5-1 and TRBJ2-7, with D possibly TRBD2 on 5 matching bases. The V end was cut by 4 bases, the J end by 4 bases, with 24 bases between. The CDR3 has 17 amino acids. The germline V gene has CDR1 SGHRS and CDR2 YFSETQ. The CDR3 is CASSPSGRGQSGYEQYF. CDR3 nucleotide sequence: TGCGCCAGCAGCCCCTCGGGAAGAGGCCAGTCAGGTTACGAGCAGTACTTC. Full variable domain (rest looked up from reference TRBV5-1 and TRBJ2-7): KAGVTQTPRYLIKTRGQQVTLSCSPISGHRSVSWYQQTPGQGLQFLFEYFSETQRNKGNFPGRFSGRQFSNSRSEMNVSTLELGDSALYLCASSPSGRGQSGYEQYFGPGTRLTVT.

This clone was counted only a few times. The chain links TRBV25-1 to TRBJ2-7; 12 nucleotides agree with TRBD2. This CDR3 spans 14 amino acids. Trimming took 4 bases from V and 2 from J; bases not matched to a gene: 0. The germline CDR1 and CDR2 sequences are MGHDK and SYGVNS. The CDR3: CASSGTSGTYEQYF. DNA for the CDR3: TGTGCCAGCAGTGGGACTAGCGGGACCTACGAGCAGTACTTC.

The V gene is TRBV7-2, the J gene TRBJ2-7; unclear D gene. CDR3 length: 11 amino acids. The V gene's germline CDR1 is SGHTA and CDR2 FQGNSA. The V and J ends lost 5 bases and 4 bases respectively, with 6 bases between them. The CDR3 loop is CASSVSYEQYF. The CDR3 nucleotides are TGTGCCAGCAGCGTAAGTTACGAGCAGTACTTC.

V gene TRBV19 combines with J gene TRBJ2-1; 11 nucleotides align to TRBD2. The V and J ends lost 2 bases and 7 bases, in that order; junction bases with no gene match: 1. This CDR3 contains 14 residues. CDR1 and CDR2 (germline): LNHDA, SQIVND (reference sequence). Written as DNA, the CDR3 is TGTGCCAGTAGTATACTAGCGGGAGGAAATGAGCAGTTCTTC. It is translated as CASSILAGGNEQFF.

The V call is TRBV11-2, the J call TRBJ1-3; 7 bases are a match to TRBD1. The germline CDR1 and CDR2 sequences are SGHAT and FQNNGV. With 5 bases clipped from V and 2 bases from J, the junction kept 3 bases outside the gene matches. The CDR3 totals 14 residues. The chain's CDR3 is CASSTGQPGNTIYF. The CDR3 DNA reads TGTGCCAGCAGCACGGGACAGCCTGGAAACACCATATATTTT.

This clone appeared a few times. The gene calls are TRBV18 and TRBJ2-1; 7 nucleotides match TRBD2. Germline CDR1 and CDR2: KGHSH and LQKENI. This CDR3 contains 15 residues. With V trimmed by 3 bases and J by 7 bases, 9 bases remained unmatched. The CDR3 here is CASSPQAGSGNEQFF. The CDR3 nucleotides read TGTGCCAGCTCACCGCAAGCGGGATCGGGGAATGAGCAGTTCTTC.

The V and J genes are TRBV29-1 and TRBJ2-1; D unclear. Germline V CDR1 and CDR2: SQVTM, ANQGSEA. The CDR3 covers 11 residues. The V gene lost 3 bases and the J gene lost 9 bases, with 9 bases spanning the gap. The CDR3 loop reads CSVDNGGEQFF. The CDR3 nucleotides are TGCAGCGTTGATAACGGTGGTGAGCAGTTCTTC.

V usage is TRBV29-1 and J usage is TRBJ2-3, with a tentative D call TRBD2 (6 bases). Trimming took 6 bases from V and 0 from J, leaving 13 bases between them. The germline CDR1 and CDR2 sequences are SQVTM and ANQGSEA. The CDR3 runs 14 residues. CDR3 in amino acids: CSVSGLHSTDTQYF. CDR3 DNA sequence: TGCAGCGTCTCTGGACTACATAGCACAGATACGCAGTATTTT.

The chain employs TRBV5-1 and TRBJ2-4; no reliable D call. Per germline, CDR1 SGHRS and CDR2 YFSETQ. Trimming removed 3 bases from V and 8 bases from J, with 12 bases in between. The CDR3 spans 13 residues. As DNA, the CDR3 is TGCGCCAGCAGCTCTTACGGTGAGGACATTCAGTACTTC. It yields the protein CASSSYGEDIQYF.

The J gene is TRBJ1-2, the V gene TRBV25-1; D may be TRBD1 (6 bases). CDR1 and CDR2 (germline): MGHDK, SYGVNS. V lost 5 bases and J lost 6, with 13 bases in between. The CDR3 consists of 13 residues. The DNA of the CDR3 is TGTGCCAGCAGTAGGGGGAGCGGGGATGGCTACACCTTC. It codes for CASSRGSGDGYTF.

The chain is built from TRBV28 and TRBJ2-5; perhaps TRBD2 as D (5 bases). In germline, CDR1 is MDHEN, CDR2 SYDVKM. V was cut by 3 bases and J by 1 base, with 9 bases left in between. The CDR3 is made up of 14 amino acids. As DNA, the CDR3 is TGTGCCAGCAGTTTGGGCGGGCTCCAAGAGACCCAGTACTTC. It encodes CASSLGGLQETQYF.

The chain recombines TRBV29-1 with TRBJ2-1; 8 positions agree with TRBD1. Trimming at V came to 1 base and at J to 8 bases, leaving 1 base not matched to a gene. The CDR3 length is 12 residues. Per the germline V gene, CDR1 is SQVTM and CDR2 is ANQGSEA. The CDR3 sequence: CSVEGQGYEQFF. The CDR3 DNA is TGCAGCGTTGAAGGACAGGGGTATGAGCAGTTCTTC.

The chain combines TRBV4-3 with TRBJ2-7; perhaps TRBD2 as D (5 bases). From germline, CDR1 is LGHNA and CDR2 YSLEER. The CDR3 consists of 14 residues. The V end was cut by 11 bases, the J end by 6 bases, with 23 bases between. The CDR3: CARGSVSLLGEQYF. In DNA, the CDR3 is TGCGCCCGGGGTAGTGTCTCGCTGCTGGGCGAGCAGTACTTC.

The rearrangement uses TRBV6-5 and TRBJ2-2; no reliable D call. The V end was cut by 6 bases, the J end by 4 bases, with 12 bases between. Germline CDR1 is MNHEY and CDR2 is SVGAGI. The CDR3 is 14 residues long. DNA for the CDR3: TGTGCCAGCAGCCAGGACGGACCCACCGGGGAGCTGTTTTTT. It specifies CASSQDGPTGELFF.

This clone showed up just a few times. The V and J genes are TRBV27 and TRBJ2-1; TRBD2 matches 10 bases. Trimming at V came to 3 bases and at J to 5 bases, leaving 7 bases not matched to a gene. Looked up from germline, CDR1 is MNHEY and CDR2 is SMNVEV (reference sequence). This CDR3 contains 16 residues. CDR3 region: CASSLWSGGAHNEQFF. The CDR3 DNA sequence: TGTGCCAGCAGTTTGTGGAGCGGGGGGGCACACAATGAGCAGTTCTTC.

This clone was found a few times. In nucleotides, the CDR3 is TGTGCCAGCAGTTCCTCCGGGACAGGGTTTGTTGAGACCCAGTACTTC. As protein: CASSSSGTGFVETQYF. The chain is built from TRBV28 and TRBJ2-5, with TRBD1 matching over 9 bases. V gave up 4 bases and J gave up 5 bases; unmatched junction bases: 11. This CDR3 region has 16 residues. Per germline, CDR1 MDHEN and CDR2 SYDVKM.

In DNA form, the CDR3 reads TGTGCCAGCAGCTTAGGAGGGGGCGAGGACTATGGCTACACCTTC. It encodes CASSLGGGEDYGYTF. The chain recombines TRBV7-2 with TRBJ1-2, with TRBD1 identical over 7 bases. Germline V gene sequence: CDR1 SGHTA, CDR2 FQGNSA. This CDR3 is built from 15 residues. V gave up 1 base and J gave up 3 bases; unmatched junction bases: 5.

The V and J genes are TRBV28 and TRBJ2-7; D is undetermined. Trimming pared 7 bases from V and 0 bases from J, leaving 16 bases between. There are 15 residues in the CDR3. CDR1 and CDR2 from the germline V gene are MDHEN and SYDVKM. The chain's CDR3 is CASTSIPPSSYEQYF. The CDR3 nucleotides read TGTGCCAGCACCTCGATCCCTCCCAGCTCCTACGAGCAGTACTTC.

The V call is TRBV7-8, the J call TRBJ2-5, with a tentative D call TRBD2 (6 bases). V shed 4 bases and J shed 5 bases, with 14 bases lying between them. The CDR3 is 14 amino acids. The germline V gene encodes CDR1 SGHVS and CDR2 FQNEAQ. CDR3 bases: TGTGCCAGCAGCTCCGACATGCGGGGCGAGACCCAGTACTTC. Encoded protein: CASSSDMRGETQYF.

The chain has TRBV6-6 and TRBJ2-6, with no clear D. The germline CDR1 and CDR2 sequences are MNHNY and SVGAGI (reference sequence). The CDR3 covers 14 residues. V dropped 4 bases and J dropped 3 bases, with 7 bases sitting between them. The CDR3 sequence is CASSSEYGANVLTF. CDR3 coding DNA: TGTGCCAGCAGTTCGGAATATGGGGCCAACGTCCTGACTTTC.

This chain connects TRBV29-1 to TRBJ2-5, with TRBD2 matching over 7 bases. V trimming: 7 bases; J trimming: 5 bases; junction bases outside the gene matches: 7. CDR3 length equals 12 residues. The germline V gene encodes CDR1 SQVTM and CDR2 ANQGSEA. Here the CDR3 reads CSGTGGVETQYF. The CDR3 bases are TGCAGCGGGACGGGGGGTGTGGAGACCCAGTACTTC.

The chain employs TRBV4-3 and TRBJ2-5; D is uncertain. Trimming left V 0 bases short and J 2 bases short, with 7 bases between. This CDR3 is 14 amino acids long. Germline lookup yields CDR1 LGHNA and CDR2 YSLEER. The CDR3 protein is CASSQDRFQETQYF. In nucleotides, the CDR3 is TGCGCCAGCAGCCAAGACCGGTTTCAAGAGACCCAGTACTTC.

The CDR3 here is CASSFAGTGNGSPLHF. CDR3 in DNA: TGTGCCAGCAGCTTCGCCGGGACAGGGAATGGCTCACCCCTCCACTTT. V gene TRBV7-2 combines with J gene TRBJ1-6; 9 bases are a match to TRBD1. Trimming removed 3 bases from V and 10 bases from J; junction bases left unmatched: 10. Germline V gene data show CDR1 as SGHTA and CDR2 as FQGNSA. The CDR3 consists of 16 residues.

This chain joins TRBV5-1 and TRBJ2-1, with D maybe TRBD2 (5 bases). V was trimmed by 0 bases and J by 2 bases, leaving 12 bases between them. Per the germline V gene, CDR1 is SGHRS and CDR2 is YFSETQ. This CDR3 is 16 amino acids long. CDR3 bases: TGCGCCAGCAGCTTGGGGTGGGAGTCCCCCTACAATGAGCAGTTCTTC. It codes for CASSLGWESPYNEQFF.